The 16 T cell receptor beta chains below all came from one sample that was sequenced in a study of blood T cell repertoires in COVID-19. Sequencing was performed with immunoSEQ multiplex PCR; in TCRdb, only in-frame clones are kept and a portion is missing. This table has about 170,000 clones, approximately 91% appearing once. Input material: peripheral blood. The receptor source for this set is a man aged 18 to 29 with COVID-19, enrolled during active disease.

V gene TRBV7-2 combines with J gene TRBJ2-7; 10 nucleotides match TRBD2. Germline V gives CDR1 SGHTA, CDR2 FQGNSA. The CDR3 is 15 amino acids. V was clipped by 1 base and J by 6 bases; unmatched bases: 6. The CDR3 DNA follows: TGTGCCAGCAGCTTAGAAAGCGGGAGGGCCGTCGAGCAGTACTTC. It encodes CASSLESGRAVEQYF.

The CDR3 loop is CASRQEYSNQPQHF. CDR3 in DNA: TGTGCCAGCAGACAGGAATATAGCAATCAGCCCCAGCATTTT. The genes are TRBV3-1 (or the pseudogene TRBV3-2) and TRBJ1-5, with D maybe TRBD1 (5 bases). The CDR3 length is 14 residues. Germline V gives CDR1 LGHDT, CDR2 YNNKEL (reference sequence). Trimming took 6 bases from V and 0 from J, leaving 9 bases between them.

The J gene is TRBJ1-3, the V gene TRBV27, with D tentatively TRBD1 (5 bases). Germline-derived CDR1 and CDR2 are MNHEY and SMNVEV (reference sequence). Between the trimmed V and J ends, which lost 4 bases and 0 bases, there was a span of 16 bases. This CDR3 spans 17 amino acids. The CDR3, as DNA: TGTGCCAGCAGTTCAGGGCCCGGCACGAGCTCTGGAAACACCATATATTTT. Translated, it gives CASSSGPGTSSGNTIYF.

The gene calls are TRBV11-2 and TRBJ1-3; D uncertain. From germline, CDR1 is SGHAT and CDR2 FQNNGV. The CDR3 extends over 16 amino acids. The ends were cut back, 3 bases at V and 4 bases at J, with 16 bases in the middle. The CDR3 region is CASSFRPGLAGNTIYF. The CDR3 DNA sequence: TGTGCCAGCAGCTTCCGACCGGGATTGGCCGGAAACACCATATATTTT.

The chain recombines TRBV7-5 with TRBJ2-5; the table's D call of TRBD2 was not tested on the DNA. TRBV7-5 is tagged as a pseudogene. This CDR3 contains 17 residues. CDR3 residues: CARSLVPSGRAEETQYF. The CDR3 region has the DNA TGTGCCAGAAGCTTAGTCCCTAGCGGGAGGGCAGAAGAGACCCAGTACTTC.

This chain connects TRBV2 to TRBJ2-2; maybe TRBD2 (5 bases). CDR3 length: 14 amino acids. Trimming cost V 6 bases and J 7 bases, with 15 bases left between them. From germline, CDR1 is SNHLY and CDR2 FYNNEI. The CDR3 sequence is CASSSTPAGGELFF. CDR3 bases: TGTGCCAGCAGCTCTACACCCGCGGGCGGGGAGCTGTTTTTT. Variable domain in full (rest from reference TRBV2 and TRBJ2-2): EPEVTQTPSHQVTQMGQEVILRCVPISNHLYFYWYRQILGQKVEFLVSFYNNEISEKSEIFDDQFSVERPDGSNFTLKIRSTKLEDSAMYFCASSSTPAGGELFFGEGSRLTVL.

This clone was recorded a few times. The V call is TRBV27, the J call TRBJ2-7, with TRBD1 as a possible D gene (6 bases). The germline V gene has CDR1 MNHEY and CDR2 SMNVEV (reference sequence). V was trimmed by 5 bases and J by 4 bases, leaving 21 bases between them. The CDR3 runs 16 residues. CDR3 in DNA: TGTGCCAGCAGTCCCAGTTTAGGGGGAATGGGTTACGAGCAGTACTTC. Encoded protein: CASSPSLGGMGYEQYF.

The CDR3 DNA follows: TGTGCCAGCAGCCCTACAACTAGCGGGAGGACCAATGAGCAGTTCTTC. It codes for CASSPTTSGRTNEQFF. J is TRBJ2-1 and V is TRBV7-9; TRBD2 agrees at 12 bases. CDR1 is SEHNR, CDR2 FQNEAQ, per germline (reference sequence). The J segment lost 6 bases and the V segment lost 5 bases, leaving 8 bases of the junction unmatched. CDR3 size: 16 residues.

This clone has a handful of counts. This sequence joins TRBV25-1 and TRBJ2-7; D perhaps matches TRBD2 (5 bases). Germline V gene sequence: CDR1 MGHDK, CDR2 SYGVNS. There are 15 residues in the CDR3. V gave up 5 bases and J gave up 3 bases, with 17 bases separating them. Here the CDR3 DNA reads TGTGCCAGCAGTTCCATAGGCGGACTTCACTACGAGCAGTACTTC. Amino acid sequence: CASSSIGGLHYEQYF.

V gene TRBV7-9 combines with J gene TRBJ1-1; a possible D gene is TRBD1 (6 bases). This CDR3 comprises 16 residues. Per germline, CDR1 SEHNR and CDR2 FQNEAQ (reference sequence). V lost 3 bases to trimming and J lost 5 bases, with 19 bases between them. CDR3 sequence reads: CASSFPTGGVETEAFF. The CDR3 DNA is TGTGCCAGCAGCTTTCCTACGGGGGGCGTAGAGACTGAAGCTTTCTTT. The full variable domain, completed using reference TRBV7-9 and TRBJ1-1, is DTGVSQNPRHKITKRGQNVTFRCDPISEHNRLYWYRQTLGQGPEFLTYFQNEAQLEKSRLLSDRFSAERPKGSFSTLEIQRTEQGDSAMYLCASSFPTGGVETEAFFGQGTRLTVV.

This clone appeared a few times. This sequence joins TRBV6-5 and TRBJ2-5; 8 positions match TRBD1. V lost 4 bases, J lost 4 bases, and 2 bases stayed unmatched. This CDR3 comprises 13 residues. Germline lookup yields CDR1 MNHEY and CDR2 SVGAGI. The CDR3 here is CASSSRGPETQYF. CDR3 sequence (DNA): TGTGCCAGCAGTTCCAGGGGGCCAGAGACCCAGTACTTC.

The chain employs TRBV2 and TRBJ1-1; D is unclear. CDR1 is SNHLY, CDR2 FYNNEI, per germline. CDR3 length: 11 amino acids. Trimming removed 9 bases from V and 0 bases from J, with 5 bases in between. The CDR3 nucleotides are TGTGCCAGACTCGTGAACACTGAAGCTTTCTTT. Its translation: CARLVNTEAFF.

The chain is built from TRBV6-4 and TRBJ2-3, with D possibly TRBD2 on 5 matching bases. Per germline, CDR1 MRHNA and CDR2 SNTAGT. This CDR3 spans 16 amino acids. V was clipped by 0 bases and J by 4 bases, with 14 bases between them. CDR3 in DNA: TGTGCCAGCAGTGACTCAGTAGCGTCCGGCCCAGATACGCAGTATTTT. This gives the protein CASSDSVASGPDTQYF.

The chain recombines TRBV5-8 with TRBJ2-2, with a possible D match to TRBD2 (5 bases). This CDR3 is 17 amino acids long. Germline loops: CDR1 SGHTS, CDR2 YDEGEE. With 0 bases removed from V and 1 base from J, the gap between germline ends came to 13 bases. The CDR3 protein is CASSLARGPLNTGELFF. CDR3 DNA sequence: TGTGCCAGCAGCTTGGCACGGGGTCCCCTGAACACCGGGGAGCTGTTTTTT.

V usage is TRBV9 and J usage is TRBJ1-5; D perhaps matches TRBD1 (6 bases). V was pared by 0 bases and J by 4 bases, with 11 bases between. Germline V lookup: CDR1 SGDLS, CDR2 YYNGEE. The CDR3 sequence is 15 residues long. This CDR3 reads CASSVEGHVNQPQHF. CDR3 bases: TGTGCCAGCAGCGTAGAGGGACACGTGAATCAGCCCCAGCATTTT.

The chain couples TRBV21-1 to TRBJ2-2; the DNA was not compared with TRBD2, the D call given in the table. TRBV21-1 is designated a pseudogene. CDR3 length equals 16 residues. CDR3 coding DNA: TGTGCCAGCAGCATTGGCAACTCAGAGGACACCGGGGAGCTGTTTTTT. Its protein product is CASSIGNSEDTGELFF.